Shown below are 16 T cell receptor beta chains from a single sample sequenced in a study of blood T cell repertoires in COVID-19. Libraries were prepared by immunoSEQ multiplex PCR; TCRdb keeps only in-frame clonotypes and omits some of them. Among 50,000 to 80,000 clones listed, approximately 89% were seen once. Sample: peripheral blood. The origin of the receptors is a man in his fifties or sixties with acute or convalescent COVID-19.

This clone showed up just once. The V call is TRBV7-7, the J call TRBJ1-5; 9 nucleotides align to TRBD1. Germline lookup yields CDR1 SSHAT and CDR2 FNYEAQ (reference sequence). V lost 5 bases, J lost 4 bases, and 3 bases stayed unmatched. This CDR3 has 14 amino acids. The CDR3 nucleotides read TGTGCCAGCAGCCGGACAGGGGTTAATCAGCCCCAGCATTTT. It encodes CASSRTGVNQPQHF.

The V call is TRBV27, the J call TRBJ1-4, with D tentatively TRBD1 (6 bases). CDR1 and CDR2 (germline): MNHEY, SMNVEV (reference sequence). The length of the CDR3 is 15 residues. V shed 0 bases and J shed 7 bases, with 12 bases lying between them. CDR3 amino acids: CASSLSYQGSEKLFF. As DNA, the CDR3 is TGTGCCAGCAGTTTATCGTATCAGGGGAGTGAAAAACTGTTTTTT.

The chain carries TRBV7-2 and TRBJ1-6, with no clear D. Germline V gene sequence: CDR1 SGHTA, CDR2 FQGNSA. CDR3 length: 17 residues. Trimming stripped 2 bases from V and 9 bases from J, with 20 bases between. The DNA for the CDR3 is TGTGCCAGCAGCTTATTTAATTCGGCGGGAAGGGTTTCACCCCTCCACTTT. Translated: CASSLFNSAGRVSPLHF.

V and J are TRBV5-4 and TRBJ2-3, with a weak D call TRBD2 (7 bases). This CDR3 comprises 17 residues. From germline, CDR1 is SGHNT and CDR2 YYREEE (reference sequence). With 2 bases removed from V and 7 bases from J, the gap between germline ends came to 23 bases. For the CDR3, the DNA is TGTGCCAGCAGCTTTGGGGGGGCTGTGATCGGGCGGAATACGCAGTATTTT. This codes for CASSFGGAVIGRNTQYF.

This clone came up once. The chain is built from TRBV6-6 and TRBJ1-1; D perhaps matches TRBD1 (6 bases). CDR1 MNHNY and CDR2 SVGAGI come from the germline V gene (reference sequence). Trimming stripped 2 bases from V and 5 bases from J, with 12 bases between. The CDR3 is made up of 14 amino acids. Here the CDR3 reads CASSYQGRGTEAFF. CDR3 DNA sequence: TGTGCCAGCAGTTACCAGGGGAGAGGGACTGAAGCTTTCTTT.

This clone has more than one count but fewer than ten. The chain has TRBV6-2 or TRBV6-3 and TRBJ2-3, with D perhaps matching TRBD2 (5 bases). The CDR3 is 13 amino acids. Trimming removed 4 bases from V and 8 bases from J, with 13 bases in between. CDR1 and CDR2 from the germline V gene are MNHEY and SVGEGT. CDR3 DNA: TGTGCCAGCAGTTCCCCGGGGTGGAGTACGCAGTATTTT. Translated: CASSSPGWSTQYF.

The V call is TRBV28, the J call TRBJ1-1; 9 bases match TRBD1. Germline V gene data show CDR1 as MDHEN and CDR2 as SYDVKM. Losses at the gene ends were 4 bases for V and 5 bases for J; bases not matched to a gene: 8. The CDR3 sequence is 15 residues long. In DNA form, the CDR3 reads TGTGCCAGCAGTTCCCTGAGACAGGGGGGAACTGAAGCTTTCTTT. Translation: CASSSLRQGGTEAFF. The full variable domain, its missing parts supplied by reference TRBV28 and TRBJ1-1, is DVKVTQSSRYLVKRTGEKVFLECVQDMDHENMFWYRQDPGLGLRLIYFSYDVKMKEKGDIPEGYSVSREKKERFSLILESASTNQTSMYLCASSSLRQGGTEAFFGQGTRLTVV.

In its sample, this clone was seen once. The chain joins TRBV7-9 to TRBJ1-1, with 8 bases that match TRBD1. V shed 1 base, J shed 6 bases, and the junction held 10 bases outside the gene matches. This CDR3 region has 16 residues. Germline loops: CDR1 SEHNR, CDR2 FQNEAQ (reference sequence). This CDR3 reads CASSLVALQGASEAFF. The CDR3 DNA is TGTGCCAGCAGCTTAGTTGCGCTGCAGGGGGCTTCTGAAGCTTTCTTT.

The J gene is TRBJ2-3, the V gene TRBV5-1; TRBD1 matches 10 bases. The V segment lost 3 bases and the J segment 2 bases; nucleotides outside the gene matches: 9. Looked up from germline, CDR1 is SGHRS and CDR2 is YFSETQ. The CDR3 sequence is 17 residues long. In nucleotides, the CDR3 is TGCGCCAGCAGCTACCCCCGGGACAGGGGTTTCACAGATACGCAGTATTTT. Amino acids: CASSYPRDRGFTDTQYF. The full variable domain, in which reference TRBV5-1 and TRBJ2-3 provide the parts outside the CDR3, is KAGVTQTPRYLIKTRGQQVTLSCSPISGHRSVSWYQQTPGQGLQFLFEYFSETQRNKGNFPGRFSGRQFSNSRSEMNVSTLELGDSALYLCASSYPRDRGFTDTQYFGPGTRLTVL.

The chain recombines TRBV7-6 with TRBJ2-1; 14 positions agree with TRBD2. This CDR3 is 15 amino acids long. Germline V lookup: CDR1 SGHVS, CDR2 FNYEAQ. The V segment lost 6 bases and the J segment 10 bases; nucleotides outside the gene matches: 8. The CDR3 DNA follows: TGTGCCAGCAGGGCCGGGACTAGCGGGGGAGGGGAGCAGTTCTTC. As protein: CASRAGTSGGGEQFF.

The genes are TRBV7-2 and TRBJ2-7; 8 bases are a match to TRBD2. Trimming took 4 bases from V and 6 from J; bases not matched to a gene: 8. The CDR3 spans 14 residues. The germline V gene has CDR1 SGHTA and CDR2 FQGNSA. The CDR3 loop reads CASSSSTSAREQYF. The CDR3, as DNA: TGTGCCAGCAGCTCCTCGACTAGCGCCCGCGAGCAGTACTTC.

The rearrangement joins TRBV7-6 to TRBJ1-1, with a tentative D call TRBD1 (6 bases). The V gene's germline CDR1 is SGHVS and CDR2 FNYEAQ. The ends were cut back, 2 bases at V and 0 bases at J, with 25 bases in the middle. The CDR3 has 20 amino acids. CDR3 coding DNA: TGTGCCAGCAGCTTAACGGAGAGCAGGGGCCTACTTCGGGTGAACACTGAAGCTTTCTTT. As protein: CASSLTESRGLLRVNTEAFF.

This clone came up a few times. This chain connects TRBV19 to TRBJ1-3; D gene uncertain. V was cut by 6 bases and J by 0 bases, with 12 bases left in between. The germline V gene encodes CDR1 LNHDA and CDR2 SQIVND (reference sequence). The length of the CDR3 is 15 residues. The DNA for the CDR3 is TGTGCCAGTAGGCGACAATTCTACTCTGGAAACACCATATATTTT. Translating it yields CASRRQFYSGNTIYF.

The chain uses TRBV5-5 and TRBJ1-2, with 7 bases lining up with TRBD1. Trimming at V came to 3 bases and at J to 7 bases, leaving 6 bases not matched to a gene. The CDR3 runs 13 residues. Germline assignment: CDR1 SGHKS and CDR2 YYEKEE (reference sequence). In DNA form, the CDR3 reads TGTGCCAGCAGCTCAACAGGGGAACGTGGCTACACCTTC. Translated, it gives CASSSTGERGYTF.

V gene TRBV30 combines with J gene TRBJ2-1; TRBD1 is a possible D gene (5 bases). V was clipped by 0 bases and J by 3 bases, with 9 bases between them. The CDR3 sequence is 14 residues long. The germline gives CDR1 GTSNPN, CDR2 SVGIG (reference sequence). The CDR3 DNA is TGTGCCTGGAGTGTCAAGGGGAACTACAATGAGCAGTTCTTC. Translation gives CAWSVKGNYNEQFF.

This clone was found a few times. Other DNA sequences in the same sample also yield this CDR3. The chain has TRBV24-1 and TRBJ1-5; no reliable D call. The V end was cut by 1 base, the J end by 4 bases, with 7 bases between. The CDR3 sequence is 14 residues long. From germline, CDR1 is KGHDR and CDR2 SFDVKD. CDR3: CATSDLSGNQPQHF. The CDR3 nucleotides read TGTGCCACCAGTGATTTAAGCGGGAATCAGCCCCAGCATTTT.